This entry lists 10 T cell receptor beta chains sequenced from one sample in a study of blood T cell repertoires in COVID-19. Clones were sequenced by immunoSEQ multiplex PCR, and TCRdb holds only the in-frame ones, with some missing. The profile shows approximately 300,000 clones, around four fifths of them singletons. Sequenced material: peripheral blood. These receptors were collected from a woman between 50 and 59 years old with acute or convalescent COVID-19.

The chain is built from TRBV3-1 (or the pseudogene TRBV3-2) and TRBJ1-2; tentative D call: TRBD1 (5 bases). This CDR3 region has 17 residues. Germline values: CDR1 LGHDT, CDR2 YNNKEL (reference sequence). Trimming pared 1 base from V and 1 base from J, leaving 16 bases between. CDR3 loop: CASSQVGKRDGNYGYTF. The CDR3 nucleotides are TGTGCCAGCAGCCAAGTGGGGAAGCGGGACGGTAACTATGGCTACACCTTC.

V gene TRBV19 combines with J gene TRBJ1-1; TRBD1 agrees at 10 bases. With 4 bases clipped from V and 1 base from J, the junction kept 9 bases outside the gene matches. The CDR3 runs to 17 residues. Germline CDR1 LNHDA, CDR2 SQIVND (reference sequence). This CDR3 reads CASSRGNRDRGNTEAFF. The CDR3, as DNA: TGTGCCAGTAGTAGAGGAAACCGGGACAGGGGGAACACTGAAGCTTTCTTT.

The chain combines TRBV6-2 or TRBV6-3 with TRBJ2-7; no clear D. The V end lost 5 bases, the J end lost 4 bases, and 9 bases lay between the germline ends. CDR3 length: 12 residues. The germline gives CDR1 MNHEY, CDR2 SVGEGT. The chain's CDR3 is CASSQTEYEQYF. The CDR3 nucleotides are TGTGCCAGCAGTCAAACAGAATACGAGCAGTACTTC.

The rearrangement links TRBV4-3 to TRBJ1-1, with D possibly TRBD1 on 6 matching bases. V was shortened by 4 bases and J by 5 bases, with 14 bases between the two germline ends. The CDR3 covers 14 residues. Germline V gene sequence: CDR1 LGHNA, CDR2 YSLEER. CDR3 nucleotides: TGCGCCAGCAGCCCCGACAGGCAAGTAACTGAAGCTTTCTTT. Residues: CASSPDRQVTEAFF.

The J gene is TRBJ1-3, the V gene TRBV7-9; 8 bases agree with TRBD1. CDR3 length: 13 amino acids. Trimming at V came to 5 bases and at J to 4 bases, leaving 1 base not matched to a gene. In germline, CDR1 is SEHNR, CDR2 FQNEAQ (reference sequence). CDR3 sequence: CASSGDRGNTIYF. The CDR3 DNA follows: TGTGCCAGCAGCGGGGACAGGGGAAACACCATATATTTT.

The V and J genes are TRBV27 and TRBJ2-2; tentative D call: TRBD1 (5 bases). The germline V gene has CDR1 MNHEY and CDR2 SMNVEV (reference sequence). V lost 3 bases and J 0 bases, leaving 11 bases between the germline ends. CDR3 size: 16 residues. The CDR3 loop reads CASSFNRIANTGELFF. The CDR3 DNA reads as TGTGCCAGCAGTTTTAACAGGATCGCGAACACCGGGGAGCTGTTTTTT.

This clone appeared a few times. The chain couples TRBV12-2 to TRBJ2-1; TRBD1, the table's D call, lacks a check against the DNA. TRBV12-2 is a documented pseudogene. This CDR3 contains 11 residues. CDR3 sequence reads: CASRPTLTQFF. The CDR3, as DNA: TGTGCAAGTCGCCCCACATTGACACAGTTCTTC.

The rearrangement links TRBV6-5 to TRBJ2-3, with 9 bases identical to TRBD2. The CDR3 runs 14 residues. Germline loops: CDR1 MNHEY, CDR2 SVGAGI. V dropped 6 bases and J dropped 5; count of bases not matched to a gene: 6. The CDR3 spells CASSLAGLGDTQYF. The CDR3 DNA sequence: TGTGCCAGCAGCCTAGCGGGGCTGGGAGATACGCAGTATTTT.

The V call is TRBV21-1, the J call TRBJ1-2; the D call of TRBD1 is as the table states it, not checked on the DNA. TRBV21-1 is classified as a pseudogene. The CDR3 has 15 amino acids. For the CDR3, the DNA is TGTGCCAGCATTCAAAGACAGGGGGCCTCTGGGGGCTACACCTTC. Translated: CASIQRQGASGGYTF.

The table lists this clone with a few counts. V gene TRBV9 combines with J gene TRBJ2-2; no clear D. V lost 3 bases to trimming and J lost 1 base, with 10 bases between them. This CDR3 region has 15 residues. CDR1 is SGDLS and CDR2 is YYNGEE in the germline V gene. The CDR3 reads CASSDIRQNTGELFF. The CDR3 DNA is TGTGCCAGCAGCGACATACGACAGAACACCGGGGAGCTGTTTTTT.